Detailed here is one T cell receptor beta chain. This clone came up a few times. Its antigen is currently not known. Base qualities are not at hand, and no much larger clone is one base apart. The entire isolated RNA was reverse transcribed using the High Capacity cDNA Reverse Transcription Kit, and thus expressed TCRB transcripts were sequenced. Deep immunoSEQ sequencing was applied to naive, central memory and regulatory T cell samples, giving an average of about 3.8 million total reads per sample. Sorted cells were lysed in RLT buffer and RNA was extracted with DNase-treated RNeasy Micro or Mini kits, depending on cell number. Each cell subset was processed on its own to prevent cross-contamination, while patient and healthy donor samples were processed together. The immunoSEQ multiplex PCR was used to amplify TCRB sequences from cDNA, yielding 87-bp fragments that span the CDR3 region. Amplicons were sequenced on the Illumina HiSeq platform. As for the authors' bioinformatics: PCR bias was corrected computationally using synthetic template baselines, and reads within Hamming distance 2 were collapsed, with unmergeable singletons discarded. Reads were aligned against IMGT so that V, D and J genes, CDR3 length and insertions or deletions at six rearrangement sites could be assigned. Clonotype counts were normalized to sorted cell number within each subset before computing true diversity and Gini coefficients with the tcR R package. The overlap coefficient, calculated on TCRB nucleotide sequences, was used to measure repertoire sharing. Out-of-frame TCRB sequences from naive cells were analyzed to stand in for the pre-selection repertoire. This immuneACCESS table, as held by TCRdb, lists in-frame sequences with V and J called but not all clones. Of the missing ones, under half trace to an unresolved V gene in checked studies; the others have no known cause. For V, J and clone size, that table is used; D and trimming come from the DNA. Counted in this sample were some 640,000 clones; over 11% of them appeared once. 0.035% to 0.045% of the sample is in the top ten clones.

The source of the sample is a study of beta chain features in type 1 diabetes (dated by TCRdb to the late 2010s). Background on the whole study: No differences in mean age, gender distribution, total cell number or subset yield were found between patients and healthy donors. A total of roughly 100,000,000 sorted cells were examined across all samples, and the number of cells per subset was strongly correlated with RNA yield. The study compared TCRB repertoires of sorted circulating CD4+ T cell subsets between recently diagnosed type 1 diabetes patients and matched healthy donors. Whereas all 30 or so donors provided naive and central memory subsets, regulatory and stem cell-like memory subsets were isolated from just 8 patients and roughly 8 healthy donors. Points the paper makes about the study in general: At VDJ recombination sites, patients with type 1 diabetes made fewer insertions and deleted more nucleotides, a pattern implying thymic rearrangement abnormalities. Naive, central memory and regulatory TCRB repertoires appeared to be more similar among patients than among healthy donors. Because cDNA was sequenced instead of genomic DNA, highly expressing activated cells could be over-represented, though the groups showed no difference in activation or CD3 levels. In all four CD4+ subsets, TCRB CDR3 length was moderately but significantly shorter in type 1 diabetes patients. Because the HLA sub-analyses included only small numbers of individuals, any influence of HLA type on TCRB rearrangement was left unresolved. PCR may preferentially amplify shorter templates, but because patient and control samples were amplified and corrected together, any resulting skew would affect both groups equally.

A single peripheral blood draw of about 116 mL on average was collected from each donor into heparinised tubes. Naive, central memory, regulatory and stem cell-like memory CD4+ T cells were sorted on a BD FACSAria II using a panel including CD45RO, CCR7, CD25, CD127, CD95 and CD27. Purity was above 98% for every sorted population. Right away, PBMCs were isolated by Lymphoprep density gradient centrifugation and were stained directly, with no culture step. To minimize batch effects, samples were stained and sorted in pairs, one healthy donor with one patient per experiment. The sequence was collected from a man younger than 30 with type 1 diabetes. Sequenced input: naive CD4+ T cells from blood. Interpreted using the paper, the cell subset or site label stands for: true naive CD4+ T cells.

The DNA is as follows: TGCGCCAGCAGCGCGGGACAGGGAGACCGATACACCTTC. Protein translation: CASSAGQGDRYTF. The chain uses TRBV5-1 and TRBJ1-2, with 9 junctional bases fitting TRBD1. The CDR3 holds 13 amino acids from the cysteine to the phenylalanine. Only the CDR3 DNA is retained, 39 bases long and in frame from the first base. CDR1 SGHRS and CDR2 YFSETQ were looked up in the germline V gene. For this chain, trimming is 4 bases at the V end and 11 bases at the J end, and the number of junction bases without a gene match is 9.